This T cell receptor (beta chain) is drawn from a study of cytomegalovirus exposure and HLA in healthy donors. About the research overall: A prior study identified 90 million to 120 million unique TCR beta sequences from about 179 million T cells. The study's findings and limits: Later, TCR association rates were found to vary by HLA locus, highest for DRB1 and lowest for HLA-C. According to the study, 160 or so TCR beta chains were cytomegalovirus-associated. In vitro experiments confirmed that three CMV-associated chains were specific for CMV antigens.

Primers included in the PCR were 60 Vbeta and 13 Jbeta primers. Here immunoSEQ multiplex PCR was the method, and the copy in TCRdb shows in-frame clones only, minus some. The table lists about 130,000 clones, about 85% of them singletons. V was pared by 6 bases and J by 2 bases, with 9 bases of the junction left unmatched. This CDR3 has 15 amino acids. Germline lookup yields CDR1 SGHAT and CDR2 FQNNGV. Details on this clone: The antigen is undetermined.

J is TRBJ2-7 and V is TRBV11-2, with 8 bases lining up with TRBD1. Sequencing input: PBMCs. The clonotype was recovered from a boy between 10 and 17 years old in good health and CMV-seronegative. Here the CDR3 DNA reads TGTGCCAGCAGTCCCGACAGGGGCCTTACCTACGAGCAGTACTTC. Amino acid sequence: CASSPDRGLTYEQYF. Full variable domain (rest looked up from reference TRBV11-2 and TRBJ2-7): EAGVAQSPRYKIIEKRQSVAFWCNPISGHATLYWYQQILGQGPKLLIQFQNNGVVDDSQLPKDRFSAERLKGVDSTLKIQPAKLEDSAVYLCASSPDRGLTYEQYFGPGTRLTVT.